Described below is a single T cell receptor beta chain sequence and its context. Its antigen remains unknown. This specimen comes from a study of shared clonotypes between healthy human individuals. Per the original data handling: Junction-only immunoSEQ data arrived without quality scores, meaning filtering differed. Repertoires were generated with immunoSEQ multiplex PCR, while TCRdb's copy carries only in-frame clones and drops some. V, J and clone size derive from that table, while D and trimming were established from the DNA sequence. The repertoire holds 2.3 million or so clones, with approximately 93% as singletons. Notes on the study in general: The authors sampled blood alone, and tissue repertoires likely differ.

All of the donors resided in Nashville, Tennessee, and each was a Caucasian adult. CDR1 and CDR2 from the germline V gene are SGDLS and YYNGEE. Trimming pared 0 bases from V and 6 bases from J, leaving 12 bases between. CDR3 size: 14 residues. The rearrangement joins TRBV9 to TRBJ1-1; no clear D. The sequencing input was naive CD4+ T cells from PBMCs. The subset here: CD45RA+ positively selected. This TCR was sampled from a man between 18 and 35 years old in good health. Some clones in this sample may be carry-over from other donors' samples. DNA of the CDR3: TGTGCCAGCAGCGTAGTTTCCGGCGGCCCTGAAGCTTTCTTT. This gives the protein CASSVVSGGPEAFF.